This record looks at one T cell receptor (beta chain) sequence and its context. This table comes from immunoSEQ multiplex PCR, and its TCRdb copy is limited to in-frame clones, with some not included. The table lists about 430,000 clones, roughly nine tenths of them singletons, with roughly 1.1% in the top ten. The data are from a study of blood T cell repertoires in COVID-19. Study context: T cells, B-cell-depleted T cells, or PBMCs provided the cDNA or gDNA that served as material.

Assignments of participants to cohorts depended upon their own reported clinical history. The CDR3 spans 16 residues. V lost 3 bases and J 0 bases, leaving 12 bases between the germline ends. Germline lookup yields CDR1 MNHEY and CDR2 SMNVEV (reference sequence). This chain uses TRBV27 with TRBJ1-5; no clear D. Input material: PBMCs or T cells enriched from blood (not recorded which). This clonotype originated in a man aged 25-45 years who had recovered from COVID-19. The CDR3 protein is CASSFSAGFSNQPQHF. The CDR3 nucleotides are TGTGCCAGCAGTTTCTCGGCGGGATTTAGCAATCAGCCCCAGCATTTT.